This paragraph reports one TCR beta chain. The antigen is unknown. With a constant-region primer, TCR beta cDNA was made from 450 to 550 ng of total RNA. ARM-PCR was slightly modified, and three nested multiplex PCR rounds with it gave rise to the TCR beta libraries. With TRBV1-TRBV30 forward primers and a C-beta reverse primer, the first two PCR rounds were run for approximately 9 cycles each. TCRdb itself ran the multiplex PCR reads through MiXCR, one entry per CDR3 protein. The table includes about 84,000 distinct CDR3 sequences, 55% to 85% detected once. Co-extracted RNA and DNA came from roughly 21-30 mg of unsorted bulk tissue. No treatment had been given to the patients, who were chronically infected with HBV. Tumor samples each held over 75% viable tumor cells. The data derive from a study of tumor-infiltrating lymphocytes in primary liver carcinoma. The CDR3 loop spans 16 amino acids. V shed 5 bases and J shed 7 bases, with 21 bases lying between them.

Notes on the study in general: Whereas tumor region pairs overlapped more, tumor-adjacent and tumor-blood pairs overlapped less. Only about 7-24% of top clones were detected in each of the five tumor regions.

This sequence was found in a man aged 35 to 55 with primary liver carcinoma and hepatitis B virus infection. Material for sequencing was liver tumor tissue from sampling region 1. Subset of the sample: tumor region T1, superior pole. This chain connects TRBV12-3 or TRBV12-4 to TRBJ2-1; no firm D call. This CDR3 is CASSLWSLGMTNEQFF. The CDR3 DNA follows: TGTGCCAGCAGTCTCTGGAGCCTGGGCATGACTAATGAGCAGTTCTTC.